The next 16 T cell receptor beta chains were all read from a single sample in a study of blood T cell repertoires in COVID-19 (dated by TCRdb to 2018 to 2021). Library generation was performed with the immunoSEQ multiplex PCR assay. TCRdb stores this immuneACCESS table with in-frame sequences only. Part of the clones is absent; in the studies checked, under half of the shortfall reflects unresolved V genes, and no reason is known for the rest. This sample gives 300,000 to 350,000 clones in total; approximately 88% of them show up just once. Of the sample, around 1.6% is held by the ten largest clones. The sample taken for sequencing was peripheral blood. These receptors were taken from a woman in her 30s with COVID-19, enrolled during active disease.

The DNA of the CDR3 is TGTGCCTGCCGTACGGGACAGAATGAAAAACTGTTTTTT. It is translated as CACRTGQNEKLFF. V is TRBV30 and J is TRBJ1-4, with 7 bases identical to TRBD1. With 6 bases clipped from V and 5 bases from J, the junction kept 6 bases outside the gene matches. Looked up from germline, CDR1 is GTSNPN and CDR2 is SVGIG (reference sequence). The CDR3 loop spans 13 amino acids.

This clone was seen a single time. This sequence joins TRBV4-3 and TRBJ1-6; perhaps TRBD1 as D (6 bases). Trimming cost V 1 base and J 9 bases, with 16 bases left between them. This CDR3 spans 16 amino acids. The germline V gene encodes CDR1 LGHNA and CDR2 YSLEER. The CDR3 here is CASSQATGSRGSPLHF. The DNA for the CDR3 is TGCGCCAGCAGCCAAGCTACAGGGAGCCGGGGTTCACCCCTCCACTTT.

The DNA of the CDR3 is TGTGCCAGCAGCCAAGATCGAGCGGGGGGCCCGGGAGATACGCAGTATTTT. It translates to CASSQDRAGGPGDTQYF. The V call is TRBV14, the J call TRBJ2-3, with 9 nucleotides matching TRBD2. This CDR3 is built from 17 residues. With 0 bases clipped from V and 5 bases from J, the junction kept 9 bases outside the gene matches. Germline V gene data show CDR1 as SGHDN and CDR2 as FVKESK.

The CDR3 here is CASRISTGGRNSPLHF. CDR3 DNA sequence: TGTGCCAGCAGAATCTCGACAGGGGGCAGGAATTCACCCCTCCACTTT. This sequence joins TRBV11-3 and TRBJ1-6, with 10 positions matching TRBD1. Trimming took 6 bases from V and 7 from J; bases not matched to a gene: 9. CDR1 and CDR2 from the germline V gene are SGHNT and YENEEA. The CDR3 spans 16 residues.

The chain recombines TRBV2 with TRBJ1-2, with 9 bases lining up with TRBD1. V lost 6 bases to trimming and J lost 4 bases; unmatched junction nucleotides: 0. CDR3 length: 12 residues. Looked up from germline, CDR1 is SNHLY and CDR2 is FYNNEI. CDR3 bases: TGTGCCAGCAGGACAGGGGGCTATGGCTACACCTTC. Encoded protein: CASRTGGYGYTF. Based on the CDR3 plus reference TRBV2 and TRBJ1-2, the full variable domain is EPEVTQTPSHQVTQMGQEVILRCVPISNHLYFYWYRQILGQKVEFLVSFYNNEISEKSEIFDDQFSVERPDGSNFTLKIRSTKLEDSAMYFCASRTGGYGYTFGSGTRLTVV.

In its sample, this clone was seen a few times. The chain links TRBV5-6 to TRBJ2-7; possibly TRBD2 for D (6 bases). The V gene's germline CDR1 is SGHDT and CDR2 YYEEEE. V was clipped by 0 bases and J by 6 bases, with 13 bases between them. CDR3 length: 14 amino acids. The CDR3 DNA follows: TGTGCCAGCAGCTTGGTCTTAGCGGTAAGCGAGCAGTACGTC. Translation: CASSLVLAVSEQYV.

The rearrangement uses TRBV13 and TRBJ2-7; the match to TRBD2 covers 7 bases. V was clipped by 5 bases and J by 1 base; unmatched bases: 5. The CDR3 runs 14 residues. CDR1 is PRHDT and CDR2 is FYEKMQ in the germline V gene (reference sequence). For the CDR3, the DNA is TGTGCCAGCAGCGGGCTAGCGGAGTCCTACGAGCAGTACTTC. This codes for CASSGLAESYEQYF.

The rearrangement uses TRBV25-1 and TRBJ1-6; 9 nucleotides align to TRBD1. In germline, CDR1 is MGHDK, CDR2 SYGVNS. Germline trimming cut 8 bases from V and 9 bases from J; bases unmatched to any gene: 5. The CDR3 spans 13 residues. The CDR3 region is CASSTGGSSPLHF. CDR3 nucleotides: TGTGCCAGCTCGACAGGGGGTAGTTCACCCCTCCACTTT.

The J gene is TRBJ1-5, the V gene TRBV6-5, with TRBD1 matching 9 bases. This CDR3 region has 13 residues. The germline V gene has CDR1 MNHEY and CDR2 SVGAGI. Unmatched junction bases numbered 3, after V lost 5 bases and J lost 7 bases. The CDR3 loop is CASSTTGGQPQHF. In DNA, the CDR3 is TGTGCCAGCAGTACGACAGGGGGGCAGCCCCAGCATTTT.

The CDR3 reads CASSQVGSLYDYGYTF. The CDR3 region has the DNA TGTGCCAGCAGCCAAGTCGGGTCCCTATATGACTATGGCTACACCTTC. The genes are TRBV3-1 (or the pseudogene TRBV3-2) and TRBJ1-2; no reliable D call. The CDR3 runs 16 residues. The V and J ends lost 1 base and 3 bases respectively, with 15 bases between them. CDR1 is LGHDT and CDR2 is YNNKEL in the germline V gene (reference sequence).

This chain connects TRBV29-1 to TRBJ2-1; 10 positions match TRBD1. In germline, CDR1 is SQVTM, CDR2 ANQGSEA. CDR3 length equals 14 residues. The V gene end was trimmed by 6 bases and the J gene end by 9 bases; junction bases not matched to a gene: 11. The CDR3 reads CSVPGQGLLREQFF. The CDR3 coding sequence is TGCAGCGTCCCGGGACAGGGGCTCTTGCGTGAGCAGTTCTTC.

This chain joins TRBV4-2 and TRBJ2-3; 11 bases match TRBD2. With V trimmed by 1 base and J by 7 bases, 1 base remained unmatched. The CDR3 spans 14 residues. Germline CDR1 reads LGHNA; CDR2 reads YNFKEQ. This CDR3 reads CASSQASGGNTQYF. CDR3 bases: TGTGCCAGCAGCCAAGCTAGCGGGGGGAATACGCAGTATTTT.

The chain couples TRBV7-9 to TRBJ2-7, with 9 bases that match TRBD2. This CDR3 comprises 16 residues. Losses at the gene ends were 0 bases for V and 0 bases for J; bases not matched to a gene: 3. CDR1 and CDR2 from the germline V gene are SEHNR and FQNEAQ (reference sequence). The CDR3 loop is CASSLASAGGSYEQYF. As DNA, the CDR3 is TGTGCCAGCAGCTTAGCTTCAGCGGGGGGCTCCTACGAGCAGTACTTC.

For this clone: The same CDR3 can be traced to other DNA sequences in this sample. The chain is built from TRBV5-1 and TRBJ1-5; D is possibly TRBD1 (5 bases). This CDR3 is 15 amino acids long. Trimming pared 2 bases from V and 4 bases from J, leaving 13 bases between. Germline values: CDR1 SGHRS, CDR2 YFSETQ. The CDR3 loop is CASSLGPGGNQPQHF. CDR3 in DNA: TGCGCCAGCAGCTTAGGTCCGGGGGGGAATCAGCCCCAGCATTTT.

This chain links TRBV11-3 with TRBJ2-7; D is unclear. The germline V and J ends were trimmed by 2 bases and 7 bases, with 9 bases remaining between them. This CDR3 region has 12 residues. The germline CDR1 and CDR2 sequences are SGHNT and YENEEA. In DNA form, the CDR3 reads TGTGCCAGCAGCTTAAATAGGAGAGAGCAGTACTTC. This translates into CASSLNRREQYF.

The chain uses TRBV4-1 and TRBJ2-4; unclear D gene. The CDR3 has 16 residues. Germline CDR1 is MGHRA and CDR2 is YSYEKL. Trimming left V 1 base short and J 12 bases short, with 22 bases between. The CDR3: CASSQGPRSRSVDQYF. The DNA for the CDR3 is TGCGCCAGCAGCCAAGGACCTCGGTCCAGGTCCGTTGATCAGTACTTC.